Described below is a single T cell receptor (beta chain) sequence and its context. V trimming: 0 bases; J trimming: 3 bases; junction bases outside the gene matches: 7. Germline CDR1 is SGHRS and CDR2 is YFSETQ. The CDR3 length is 17 residues. This sample is part of a study of technical replicates of blood from a few donors. TCRdb's copy holds only in-frame clones and misses some; the assay was immunoSEQ multiplex PCR. The sample carries under 85,000 clones, 85% to 95% recorded once. The sequence came from a human donor in good health. The gene calls are TRBV5-1 and TRBJ2-1, with 9 bases identical to TRBD2. The source material was T cells isolated from PBMCs. CDR3 bases: TGCGCCAGCAGCTTGGTACTAGCGGGTTATAACTACAATGAGCAGTTCTTC. Its protein is CASSLVLAGYNYNEQFF.